This TCR beta chain was observed in a study of Graves' ophthalmopathy and Graves' hyperthyroidism. CDR3 regions of TCR beta were amplified from RNA transcripts. HTBI primers were employed in first-round RT-PCR, then a second-round multiplex PCR followed. Via MiXCR, TCRdb re-called the multiplex PCR reads, giving one row per CDR3 protein. Of about half a million distinct CDR3 sequences in the sample, 14% were seen once. Researchers turned away patients with other autoimmune diseases, uncontrolled infections, pregnancy or lactation. CDR3 length: 15 residues. Looked up from germline, CDR1 is LNHDA and CDR2 is SQIVND (reference sequence). The ends were cut back, 3 bases at V and 4 bases at J, with 15 bases in the middle.

The TCR comes from a woman under 40 with Graves' ophthalmopathy. The sample comprised blood. The rearrangement joins TRBV19 to TRBJ2-5; D is possibly TRBD2 (5 bases). CDR3 nucleotides: TGTGCCAGTAGTATGGAGGCAACGCCGGGAGAGACCCAGTACTTC. As protein: CASSMEATPGETQYF.